These 5 T cell receptor beta chains originate from one sample sequenced in a study of blood T cell repertoires in COVID-19. The assay was immunoSEQ multiplex PCR, and TCRdb's table has in-frame clones only and misses some. The repertoire holds some 140,000 clones, with over 75% as singletons. The sample taken for sequencing was peripheral blood. Source of these receptors: a man between 60 and 70 years old with COVID-19, enrolled during active disease.

The genes are TRBV18 and TRBJ1-1; TRBD1 matches at 7 bases. The J segment lost 7 bases and the V segment lost 6 bases, leaving 5 bases of the junction unmatched. The CDR3 is 12 amino acids. Per the germline V gene, CDR1 is KGHSH and CDR2 is LQKENI. As DNA, the CDR3 is TGTGCCAGCTCCCAAACAGGGGATGAAGCTTTCTTT. As protein: CASSQTGDEAFF.

This clone appeared a single time. The V and J genes are TRBV7-3 and TRBJ1-2; the D gene is possibly TRBD1 (6 bases). Trimming took off 2 bases at V and 7 bases at J, with 11 bases between the two ends. Germline V gene sequence: CDR1 SGHTA, CDR2 FQGTGA. This CDR3 has 13 amino acids. The DNA of the CDR3 is TGTGCCAGCAGCTTATCAGGGGAGGGTGGCTACACCTTC. This gives the protein CASSLSGEGGYTF.

The V and J genes are TRBV19 and TRBJ2-3, with TRBD2 matching over 9 bases. The CDR3 consists of 15 residues. The V and J ends lost 7 bases and 3 bases, in that order; junction bases with no gene match: 8. The germline V gene encodes CDR1 LNHDA and CDR2 SQIVND (reference sequence). The CDR3 sequence is CASTGSGSYTDTQYF. CDR3 nucleotide sequence: TGTGCCAGTACTGGTAGCGGGAGTTATACAGATACGCAGTATTTT.

The chain uses TRBV30 and TRBJ2-5; no clear D gene. The CDR3 totals 16 residues. The germline CDR1 and CDR2 sequences are GTSNPN and SVGIG (reference sequence). The V gene lost 1 base and the J gene lost 2 bases, with 17 bases spanning the gap. In DNA, the CDR3 is TGTGCCTGGAGTGGACTTGACTCATCGCCTCAAGAGACCCAGTACTTC. It is translated as CAWSGLDSSPQETQYF. Filled out from reference TRBV30 and TRBJ2-5, the complete variable domain reads SQTIHQWPATLVQPVGSPLSLECTVEGTSNPNLYWYRQAAGRGLQLLFYSVGIGQISSEVPQNLSASRPQDRQFILSSKKLLLSDSGFYLCAWSGLDSSPQETQYFGPGTRLLVL.

This chain connects TRBV6-1 to TRBJ1-1, with D unresolved. The germline CDR1 and CDR2 sequences are MNHNS and SASEGT. The CDR3 spans 12 residues. Trimming removed 0 bases at V and 10 bases at J, with 9 bases between. CDR3 residues: CASSEAQLGAFF. As DNA, the CDR3 is TGTGCCAGCAGTGAAGCCCAGCTAGGAGCTTTCTTT.